Below are 16 T cell receptor beta chains sequenced from a single sample in a study of T cell responses to AZD1222 COVID-19 vaccine. The data were produced by immunoSEQ multiplex PCR, yet TCRdb's version contains in-frame clones alone and is incomplete. The table records about 88,000 clones, 90% of them present only once. The source material was peripheral blood, sampled 28 days after the second AZD1222 dose. These receptors came from an adult who received the AZD1222 COVID-19 vaccine.

The chain uses TRBV29-1 and TRBJ1-1, with 8 bases identical to TRBD1. The germline CDR1 and CDR2 sequences are SQVTM and ANQGSEA. The CDR3 loop spans 14 amino acids. V dropped 6 bases and J dropped 1; count of bases not matched to a gene: 7. The CDR3 DNA follows: TGCAGCGTGGTAGTAGGACAGGGGAACACTGAAGCTTTCTTT. Translation gives CSVVVGQGNTEAFF. Drawing the rest from reference TRBV29-1 and TRBJ1-1, the complete variable domain is SAVISQKPSRDICQRGTSLTIQCQVDSQVTMMFWYRQQPGQSLTLIATANQGSEATYESGFVIDKFPISRPNLTFSTLTVSNMSPEDSSIYLCSVVVGQGNTEAFFGQGTRLTVV.

The V and J genes are TRBV19 and TRBJ2-1, with D hard to call. The CDR3 consists of 14 residues. Deletions cut 5 bases from V and 0 bases from J, with 8 bases between. CDR1 and CDR2 from the germline V gene are LNHDA and SQIVND (reference sequence). CDR3 protein: CASSWSSSYNEQFF. The CDR3 bases are TGTGCCAGTAGTTGGTCTAGCTCCTACAATGAGCAGTTCTTC. Variable domain in full (rest from reference TRBV19 and TRBJ2-1): DGGITQSPKYLFRKEGQNVTLSCEQNLNHDAMYWYRQDPGQGLRLIYYSQIVNDFQKGDIAEGYSVSREKKESFPLTVTSAQKNPTAFYLCASSWSSSYNEQFFGPGTRLTVL.

The CDR3 nucleotides are TGTGCCATTATTATAGATCTATCGACAGGAGGGGGGGGTGAGCAGTTCTTC. Protein product: CAIIIDLSTGGGGEQFF. This sequence joins TRBV19 and TRBJ2-1; TRBD2 might be the D (7 bases). Germline V lookup: CDR1 LNHDA, CDR2 SQIVND (reference sequence). V shed 10 bases and J shed 9 bases, with 31 bases lying between them. This CDR3 is 17 amino acids long.

This clone appeared once. This sequence joins TRBV28 and TRBJ2-1, with 7 bases aligning to TRBD1. The trim removed 6 bases at V and 2 bases at J, leaving 7 bases unmatched. Germline V gene data show CDR1 as MDHEN and CDR2 as SYDVKM. There are 15 residues in the CDR3. This CDR3 reads CASRDRDSTYNEQFF. In DNA, the CDR3 is TGTGCCAGCAGGGACCGGGACAGCACCTACAATGAGCAGTTCTTC. The full variable domain, rest sourced from reference TRBV28 and TRBJ2-1, is DVKVTQSSRYLVKRTGEKVFLECVQDMDHENMFWYRQDPGLGLRLIYFSYDVKMKEKGDIPEGYSVSREKKERFSLILESASTNQTSMYLCASRDRDSTYNEQFFGPGTRLTVL.

The V and J genes are TRBV6-2 or TRBV6-3 and TRBJ1-1; D not certain. Per germline, CDR1 MNHEY and CDR2 SVGEGT. V lost 6 bases, J lost 0 bases, and 11 bases lay in between. There are 14 residues in the CDR3. CDR3 DNA sequence: TGTGCCAGCAGCCCAACAAGGTTGAACACTGAAGCTTTCTTT. It translates to CASSPTRLNTEAFF.

This chain connects TRBV5-6 to TRBJ1-2; unclear D gene. V dropped 0 bases and J dropped 8 bases, with 14 bases sitting between them. CDR1 SGHDT and CDR2 YYEEEE come from the germline V gene. CDR3 length: 14 amino acids. The CDR3, as DNA: TGTGCCAGCAGCTTGGCGCTCGCGCTGGGGGGCTACACCTTC. This codes for CASSLALALGGYTF.

The chain is built from TRBV7-9 and TRBJ1-5, with TRBD1 matching over 9 bases. This CDR3 is built from 14 residues. The V gene's germline CDR1 is SEHNR and CDR2 FQNEAQ (reference sequence). The V segment lost 4 bases and the J segment 2 bases; nucleotides outside the gene matches: 0. The DNA for the CDR3 is TGTGCCAGCAGCTGGGACAGGGGCAATCAGCCCCAGCATTTT. Its protein product is CASSWDRGNQPQHF.

The chain is built from TRBV5-6 and TRBJ2-2; D perhaps matches TRBD1 (6 bases). CDR1 and CDR2 (germline): SGHDT, YYEEEE. V was shortened by 1 base and J by 2 bases, with 12 bases between the two germline ends. CDR3 length: 16 residues. CDR3 sequence (DNA): TGTGCCAGCAGCTTGCAGGGGATGGTAAACACCGGGGAGCTGTTTTTT. Its protein product is CASSLQGMVNTGELFF.

Comments on this clone: Other DNA sequences from this sample encode an identical CDR3 as well. The chain is built from TRBV5-1 and TRBJ1-1, with D tentatively TRBD1 (5 bases). The ends were cut back, 2 bases at V and 1 base at J, with 6 bases in the middle. The CDR3 runs to 13 residues. Germline values: CDR1 SGHRS, CDR2 YFSETQ. This CDR3 is CASSLDRNTEAFF. DNA of the CDR3: TGCGCCAGCAGCTTAGACAGGAACACTGAAGCTTTCTTT.

The J gene is TRBJ2-7, the V gene TRBV27, with 8 bases identical to TRBD2. This CDR3 contains 14 residues. V dropped 4 bases and J dropped 11; count of bases not matched to a gene: 13. Germline V gene data show CDR1 as MNHEY and CDR2 as SMNVEV (reference sequence). The CDR3 reads CASSSRSGGREEYF. CDR3 bases: TGTGCCAGCAGTTCAAGAAGCGGGGGCCGAGAAGAGTACTTC.

The chain couples TRBV28 to TRBJ1-1; 12 nucleotides line up with TRBD1. Germline values: CDR1 MDHEN, CDR2 SYDVKM. The CDR3 runs to 14 residues. V shed 8 bases, J shed 10 bases, and the junction held 11 bases outside the gene matches. The CDR3 spells CASQTTGTGGVAFF. The CDR3 DNA sequence: TGTGCCAGCCAAACTACCGGGACAGGGGGCGTAGCTTTCTTT. The variable domain in full, completed from reference TRBV28 and TRBJ1-1, reads DVKVTQSSRYLVKRTGEKVFLECVQDMDHENMFWYRQDPGLGLRLIYFSYDVKMKEKGDIPEGYSVSREKKERFSLILESASTNQTSMYLCASQTTGTGGVAFFGQGTRLTVV.

The chain couples TRBV10-1 to TRBJ1-1, with TRBD1 as a possible D gene (6 bases). Trimming took off 0 bases at V and 2 bases at J, with 10 bases between the two ends. Germline CDR1 WNHNN, CDR2 SYGVQD (reference sequence). The CDR3 totals 15 residues. CDR3 sequence: CASSESTGGNTEAFF. CDR3 nucleotides: TGCGCCAGCAGTGAGTCGACAGGAGGAAACACTGAAGCTTTCTTT.

The CDR3 coding sequence is TGTGCCAGCAGCCAAGTGCAGGGGGCAGGCGGCTACACCTTC. Protein: CASSQVQGAGGYTF. V usage is TRBV3-1 (or the pseudogene TRBV3-2) and J usage is TRBJ1-2, with TRBD1 matching 8 bases. This CDR3 is 14 amino acids long. With V trimmed by 1 base and J by 8 bases, 6 bases remained unmatched. Per germline, CDR1 LGHDT and CDR2 YNNKEL (reference sequence).

V gene TRBV27 combines with J gene TRBJ1-4; weak D call: TRBD1 (5 bases). Germline V gene sequence: CDR1 MNHEY, CDR2 SMNVEV (reference sequence). The CDR3 is 15 amino acids. Between the trimmed V and J ends, which lost 4 bases and 5 bases, there was a span of 14 bases. The CDR3 protein is CASSSRTMPNEKLFF. As DNA, the CDR3 is TGTGCCAGCAGTTCGAGGACAATGCCCAATGAAAAACTGTTTTTT.

V usage is TRBV28 and J usage is TRBJ1-5, with a weak D call TRBD1 (6 bases). Germline V gene sequence: CDR1 MDHEN, CDR2 SYDVKM. This CDR3 has 15 amino acids. The germline V and J ends were trimmed by 2 bases and 2 bases, with 10 bases remaining between them. The CDR3 region is CASSLMAGGNQPQHF. The DNA for the CDR3 is TGTGCCAGCAGTTTAATGGCAGGGGGCAATCAGCCCCAGCATTTT. Variable domain in full (rest from reference TRBV28 and TRBJ1-5): DVKVTQSSRYLVKRTGEKVFLECVQDMDHENMFWYRQDPGLGLRLIYFSYDVKMKEKGDIPEGYSVSREKKERFSLILESASTNQTSMYLCASSLMAGGNQPQHFGDGTRLSIL.

The gene calls are TRBV5-4 and TRBJ1-4; D not certain. Germline CDR1 and CDR2: SGHNT and YYREEE (reference sequence). This CDR3 is built from 15 residues. With 0 bases removed from V and 4 bases from J, the gap between germline ends came to 10 bases. The DNA for the CDR3 is TGTGCCAGCAGCTTGGAGCAGGAGAATAATGAAAAACTGTTTTTT. It translates to CASSLEQENNEKLFF.